The T cell receptor (beta chain) described here comes from a study of memory CD4+ T cells and cytomegalovirus serostatus. On the study more broadly: Donors were healthy Belgian adults, 10 or so CMV seropositive and 20 to 25 seronegative.

Single viable CD3+CD4+CD8-CD45RO+ cells were sorted as the memory CD4+ T cells. Total CD4+ T cells were enriched by CD4 positive selection. In regard to this clone: The antigen is unknown.

Generated by immunoSEQ multiplex PCR, the TCRdb table keeps only in-frame clones and is missing some. This sample yields about 56,000 clones, of which over 65% are seen a single time; under 3% belongs to the top ten. Whole-study findings and limits: The CMV-associated TCR signature appears largely within the CD4+ memory repertoire. About two fifths of the roughly 150 known CMV-associated TCRbeta sequences appeared in CD4+ memory.

This clonotype was obtained from an adult in good health and CMV-seropositive. Sample: memory CD4+ T cells from blood.

The CDR3 DNA follows: TGTGCCAGCAGCTTAGCGAAGGACGAGCAGTACTTC. Translating it yields CASSLAKDEQYF. This chain links TRBV7-9 with TRBJ2-7; D gene uncertain. Trimming took off 0 bases at V and 5 bases at J, with 5 bases between the two ends. Germline V gene lookup returns CDR1 SEHNR and CDR2 FQNEAQ (reference sequence). CDR3 size: 12 residues. Variable domain in full (rest from reference TRBV7-9 and TRBJ2-7): DTGVSQNPRHKITKRGQNVTFRCDPISEHNRLYWYRQTLGQGPEFLTYFQNEAQLEKSRLLSDRFSAERPKGSFSTLEIQRTEQGDSAMYLCASSLAKDEQYFGPGTRLTVT.